This entry concerns a single T cell receptor beta chain. This clone's antigen is unknown. A much larger clonotype is one base distant, so this may be a read error. This entry belongs to a study of tumor and adjacent non-tumor tissue in lung cancer (dated by TCRdb to 2017 to 2018). Turning to the overall study: By cancer type, the cohort comprised eleven to twelve adenocarcinoma patients, 2 squamous cell carcinoma patients and 1 small cell lung cancer patient. The roughly 15 enrolled patients, of whom roughly 10 were men and 5 were women, were aged roughly 30 to 80 years and were diagnosed with TNM stage I to III disease. A total of roughly 130,000,000 productive TCRbeta reads were generated by sequencing, corresponding to an average of about 4.17 million reads per sample. Bulk TCRbeta repertoires were compared between lung tumor tissue and matched distant non-tumor lung tissue obtained from around 16 lung cancer patients. TCRbeta CDR3 sequencing was performed on around 30 paired specimens, with one tumor sample and one normal lung sample collected per patient.

RNA was extracted from bulk unsorted tissue and checked for quality with a NanoDrop ND-1000 and an Agilent 2100. Newly diagnosed lung cancer patients without prior chemotherapy who had been admitted for thoracic surgery in China between August and November 2014 were enrolled as donors. Patients who had received previous radiotherapy or chemotherapy, or who had another concurrent cancer, were excluded from the study. Pieces of surgical tissue measuring 1-2 cm3 were kept in RNAlater solution and stored at -80 degrees C until use. The library was made by multiplex PCR. TCRdb shows the sequencer as Illumina HiSeq 2500. Following protocols modified from ARM-PCR, the researchers constructed TCRbeta libraries through three rounds of nested PCR with primers (Table S4). Before sequencing, PCR products in the 200-500 bp range were cut out of the gel and cleaned up using the QIAquick gel extraction kit. The authors' pipeline ran thus. Reads were cleaned using Trimmomatic, were merged into complete CDR3 sequences using FLASH, and were assigned to V(D)J germline segments using MiTCR. Clonal diversity was calculated as the inverse Simpson's index using VDJtools. In-frame sequences lacking a premature stop codon were counted as productive reads. TCRdb reran the public reads through fastp at Q25 and MiXCR, keeping productive beta chains. Every distinct CDR3 protein forms one entry, paired with its most common genes and DNA. Here the V and J calls rest on TCRdb's processing, not on the authors' analysis. For this sample the table gives about 110,000 distinct CDR3 sequences, of which roughly 75% were detected only once. In total, the top ten clones hold about 40% of the sample.

Here is what the overall study found, with its caveats: Tumor tissue showed significantly higher TCR diversity (inverse Simpson) than normal lung tissue, at roughly 390 vs 170 (P = 0.0075, Mann-Whitney U test). Neither the sequencing platform nor unique molecular identifiers are mentioned in the methods. The top 100 clones accounted for a significantly larger cumulative portion of the repertoire in normal lung than in tumor tissue. With only roughly 14 patients in the cohort, the authors noted that larger samples and more detailed clinical data are needed. Peripheral blood was not sequenced, so blood TCRbeta repertoires were not examined in the lung cancer patients of the study. Significantly higher TCR diversity was found in younger patients, and higher tumor TCR diversity was associated with shorter overall and disease-free survival.

The junction shows trimming of 8 bases on V and 0 bases on J, and the gene matches do not reach 12 bases of it. The CDR3 runs 16 residues from the cysteine to the phenylalanine. Only the CDR3 region is kept as DNA, spanning 48 bases read in frame from base 1. The sequence came from a woman aged 55-75 years with non-small cell lung cancer. The chain couples TRBV12-3 or TRBV12-4 to TRBJ1-2; 7 junctional bases match TRBD1. The sequencing input was lung tumor tissue. The CDR3 sequence is CASCISGTAANYGYTF. In nucleotide form, the sequence is TGTGCCAGCTGTATTTCCGGGACAGCAGCTAACTATGGCTACACCTTC.